This TCR beta chain was profiled in a study of patients and donors after allogeneic stem cell transplantation. TCRdb re-analysed the RT-PCR reads in MiXCR, keeping a single row per CDR3 protein. The profile shows about a million distinct CDR3 sequences, 15% to 20% of them singletons. The germline V gene has CDR1 LGHDT and CDR2 YNNKEL (reference sequence). The CDR3 extends over 13 amino acids. Trimming pared 4 bases from V and 4 bases from J, leaving 8 bases between. The sequenced sample consisted of blood, either unsorted or a sorted T cell fraction (not recorded which). The TCR was taken from a human donor who was either an allogeneic HSCT recipient or a stem cell or donor lymphocyte infusion donor (not recorded which). It is not recorded whose cells these are; they may come from a transplant donor. This sequence joins TRBV3-1 and TRBJ1-5, with D hard to call. CDR3 amino acids: CASSPFPNQPQHF. The CDR3 DNA sequence: TGTGCCAGCAGCCCATTCCCGAATCAGCCCCAGCATTTT.